A single TCR beta chain is shown here with its context. Sample-barcoded 5' priming and a J-beta primer mix drove a second PCR of roughly 6 to 12 cycles. TCRdb re-analysed the 5' RACE reads in MiXCR, keeping a single row per CDR3 protein. The table includes about 1.5 million distinct CDR3 sequences, about 42% detected once. The sample comes from a study of blood T cells in healthy people across ages. The clonotype was recovered from a young woman in good health. The sample consisted of blood.

The CDR3 region has the DNA TGCAGCGGGCGGGGGGCGAACACTGAAGCTTTCTTT. Its protein product is CSGRGANTEAFF. The V and J genes are TRBV29-1 and TRBJ1-1; D is perhaps TRBD1 (6 bases). Trimming shortened V by 7 bases and J by 1 base, and 10 bases separated the two germline ends. The germline V gene encodes CDR1 SQVTM and CDR2 ANQGSEA. The CDR3 is 12 residues long.